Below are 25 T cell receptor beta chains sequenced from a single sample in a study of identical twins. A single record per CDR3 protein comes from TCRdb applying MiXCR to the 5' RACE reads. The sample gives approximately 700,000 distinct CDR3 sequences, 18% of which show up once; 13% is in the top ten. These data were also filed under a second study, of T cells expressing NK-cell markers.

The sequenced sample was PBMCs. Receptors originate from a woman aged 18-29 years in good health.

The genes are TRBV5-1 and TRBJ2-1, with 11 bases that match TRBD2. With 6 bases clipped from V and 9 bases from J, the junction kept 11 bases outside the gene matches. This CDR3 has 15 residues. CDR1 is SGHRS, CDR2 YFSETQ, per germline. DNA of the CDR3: TGCGCCAGCAATCGGATAGCGGGAGGGTCCGGTGAGCAGTTCTTC. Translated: CASNRIAGGSGEQFF.

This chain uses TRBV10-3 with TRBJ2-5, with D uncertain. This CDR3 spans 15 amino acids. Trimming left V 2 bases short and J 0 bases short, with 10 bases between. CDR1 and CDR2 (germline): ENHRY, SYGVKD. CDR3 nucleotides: TGTGCCATCAGTGAGACCCCCCTGTACCAAGAGACCCAGTACTTC. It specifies CAISETPLYQETQYF.

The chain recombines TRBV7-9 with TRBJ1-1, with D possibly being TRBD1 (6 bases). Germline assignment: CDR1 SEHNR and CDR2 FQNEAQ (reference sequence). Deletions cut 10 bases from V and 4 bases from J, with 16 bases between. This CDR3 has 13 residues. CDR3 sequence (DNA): TGTGCCACTCGGCAGGGGACGGGCACTGAAGCTTTCTTT. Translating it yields CATRQGTGTEAFF.

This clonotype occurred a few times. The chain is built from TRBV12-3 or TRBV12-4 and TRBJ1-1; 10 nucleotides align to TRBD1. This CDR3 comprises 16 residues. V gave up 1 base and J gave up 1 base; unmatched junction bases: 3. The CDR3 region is CASSLGRDRGNTEAFF. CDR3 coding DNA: TGTGCCAGCAGTTTAGGCCGGGACAGGGGGAACACTGAAGCTTTCTTT.

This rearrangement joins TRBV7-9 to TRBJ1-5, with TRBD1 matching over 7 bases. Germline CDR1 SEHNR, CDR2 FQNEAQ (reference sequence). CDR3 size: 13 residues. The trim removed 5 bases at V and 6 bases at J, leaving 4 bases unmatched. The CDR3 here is CASSPEGAQPQHF. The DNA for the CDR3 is TGTGCCAGCAGCCCCGAGGGGGCTCAGCCCCAGCATTTT.

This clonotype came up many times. The CDR3 DNA sequence: TGTGCCAGCAGTTATCTGGCAGGCGTTAACACCGGGGAGCTGTTTTTT. It is translated as CASSYLAGVNTGELFF. The chain combines TRBV6-5 with TRBJ2-2; no clear D. CDR3 length: 16 residues. V was cut by 3 bases and J by 2 bases, with 13 bases left in between. CDR1 and CDR2 (germline): MNHEY, SVGAGI.

CDR3 sequence (DNA): TGTGCCAGCAGGAACTCCGGATCCTTCTCTGGAAACACCATATATTTT. Encoded protein: CASRNSGSFSGNTIYF. V gene TRBV6-1 combines with J gene TRBJ1-3; D remains ambiguous. Germline V CDR1 and CDR2: MNHNS, SASEGT. The CDR3 runs to 16 residues. Trimming took off 6 bases at V and 0 bases at J, with 15 bases between the two ends.

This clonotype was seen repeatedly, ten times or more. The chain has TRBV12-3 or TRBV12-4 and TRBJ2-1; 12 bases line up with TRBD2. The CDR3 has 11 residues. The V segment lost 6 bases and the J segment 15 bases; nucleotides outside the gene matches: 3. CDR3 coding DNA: TGTGCCAGCAGACTAGCGGGAGGTACGTTCTTC. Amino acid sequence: CASRLAGGTFF.

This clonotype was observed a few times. The CDR3 DNA reads as TGTGCCAGCTCACCGCCGGAGTTTAACTATGGCTACACCTTC. Amino acid sequence: CASSPPEFNYGYTF. The gene calls are TRBV18 and TRBJ1-2; no clear D. Germline CDR1 and CDR2: KGHSH and LQKENI. There are 14 residues in the CDR3. V lost 3 bases and J lost 1, with 9 bases in between.

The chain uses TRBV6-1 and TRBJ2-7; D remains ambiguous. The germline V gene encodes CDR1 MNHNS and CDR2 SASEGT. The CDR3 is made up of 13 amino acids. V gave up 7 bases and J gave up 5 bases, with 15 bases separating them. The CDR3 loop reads CASTPSESNEQYF. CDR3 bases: TGTGCCAGCACCCCCAGCGAGTCTAACGAGCAGTACTTC.

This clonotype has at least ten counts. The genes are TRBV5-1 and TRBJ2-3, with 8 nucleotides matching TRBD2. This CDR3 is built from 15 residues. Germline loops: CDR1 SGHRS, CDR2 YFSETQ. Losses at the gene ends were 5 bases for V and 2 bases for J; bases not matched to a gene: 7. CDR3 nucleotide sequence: TGCGCCAGCAGTGAAGTAGCGGGGATCACAGATACGCAGTATTTT. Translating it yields CASSEVAGITDTQYF.

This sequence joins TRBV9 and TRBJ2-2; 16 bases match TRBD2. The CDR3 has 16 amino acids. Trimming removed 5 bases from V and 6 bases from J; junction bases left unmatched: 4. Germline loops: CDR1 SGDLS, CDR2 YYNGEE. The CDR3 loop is CASRKGLAGGAGELFF. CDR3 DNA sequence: TGTGCCAGCAGGAAGGGACTAGCGGGAGGGGCCGGGGAGCTGTTTTTT.

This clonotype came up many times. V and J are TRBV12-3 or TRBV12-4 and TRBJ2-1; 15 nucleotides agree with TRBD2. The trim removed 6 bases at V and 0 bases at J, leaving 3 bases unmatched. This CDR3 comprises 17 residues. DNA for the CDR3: TGTGCCAGCAGCGGGACTAGCGGGAGGCCCTCCTACAATGAGCAGTTCTTC. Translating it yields CASSGTSGRPSYNEQFF.

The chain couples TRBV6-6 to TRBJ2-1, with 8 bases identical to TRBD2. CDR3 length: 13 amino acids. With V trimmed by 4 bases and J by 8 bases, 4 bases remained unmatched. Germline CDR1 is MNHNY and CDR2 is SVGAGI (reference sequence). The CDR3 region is CASSFKREYEQFF. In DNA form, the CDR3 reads TGTGCCAGCAGTTTCAAGCGGGAGTATGAGCAGTTCTTC.

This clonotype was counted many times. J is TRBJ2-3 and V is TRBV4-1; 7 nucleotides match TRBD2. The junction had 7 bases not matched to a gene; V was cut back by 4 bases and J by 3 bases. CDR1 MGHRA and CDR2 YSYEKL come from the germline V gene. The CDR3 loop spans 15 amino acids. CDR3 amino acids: CASSPGLVATDTQYF. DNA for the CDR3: TGCGCCAGCAGCCCAGGACTAGTTGCTACAGATACGCAGTATTTT.

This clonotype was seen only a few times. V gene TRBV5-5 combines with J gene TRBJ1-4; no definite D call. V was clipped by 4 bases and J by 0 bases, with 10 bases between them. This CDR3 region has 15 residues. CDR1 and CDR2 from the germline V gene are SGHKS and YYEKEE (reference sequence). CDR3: CASSGDGATNEKLFF. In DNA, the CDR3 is TGTGCCAGCAGCGGAGACGGGGCAACTAATGAAAAACTGTTTTTT.

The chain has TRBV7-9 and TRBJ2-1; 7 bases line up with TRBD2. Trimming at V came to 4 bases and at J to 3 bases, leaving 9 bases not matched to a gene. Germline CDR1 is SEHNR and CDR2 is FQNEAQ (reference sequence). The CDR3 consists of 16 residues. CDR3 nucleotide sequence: TGTGCCAGCAGCTCAGTGAGCGGGGAGGACTACAATGAGCAGTTCTTC. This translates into CASSSVSGEDYNEQFF.

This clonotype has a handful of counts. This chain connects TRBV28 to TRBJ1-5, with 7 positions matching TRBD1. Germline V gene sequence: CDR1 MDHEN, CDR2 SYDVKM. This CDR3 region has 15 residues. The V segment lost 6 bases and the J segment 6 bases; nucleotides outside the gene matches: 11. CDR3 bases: TGTGCCAGCAGCCCGAATGACAGGGCTTTTCAGCCCCAGCATTTT. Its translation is CASSPNDRAFQPQHF.

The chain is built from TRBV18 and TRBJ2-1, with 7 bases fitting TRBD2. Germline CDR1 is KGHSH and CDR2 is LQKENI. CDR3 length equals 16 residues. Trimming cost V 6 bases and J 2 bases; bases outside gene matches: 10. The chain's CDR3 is CASSLQGLGAYNEQFF. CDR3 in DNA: TGTGCCAGCTCGCTGCAAGGACTAGGAGCCTACAATGAGCAGTTCTTC.

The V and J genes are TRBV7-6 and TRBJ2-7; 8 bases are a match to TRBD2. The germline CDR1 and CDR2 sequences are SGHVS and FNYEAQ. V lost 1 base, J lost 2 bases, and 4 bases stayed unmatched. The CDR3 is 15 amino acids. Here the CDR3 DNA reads TGTGCCAGCAGCTTAGGGACGGGGGGGCCCTACGAGCAGTACTTC. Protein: CASSLGTGGPYEQYF.

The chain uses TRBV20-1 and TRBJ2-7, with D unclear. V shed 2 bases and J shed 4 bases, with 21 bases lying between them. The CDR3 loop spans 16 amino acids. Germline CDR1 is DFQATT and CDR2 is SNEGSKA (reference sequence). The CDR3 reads CSARYRLFGPKYEQYF. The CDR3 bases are TGCAGTGCTAGATACCGTTTATTTGGACCCAAATACGAGCAGTACTTC.

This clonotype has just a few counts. The CDR3 DNA follows: TGTGCCACCAGTGATTCGGCTAGCGGGAAATCAGATACGCAGTATTTT. This codes for CATSDSASGKSDTQYF. The V call is TRBV24-1, the J call TRBJ2-3; TRBD2 aligns across 9 bases. CDR1 KGHDR and CDR2 SFDVKD come from the germline V gene. This CDR3 has 16 amino acids. V lost 2 bases to trimming and J lost 4 bases; unmatched junction nucleotides: 6.

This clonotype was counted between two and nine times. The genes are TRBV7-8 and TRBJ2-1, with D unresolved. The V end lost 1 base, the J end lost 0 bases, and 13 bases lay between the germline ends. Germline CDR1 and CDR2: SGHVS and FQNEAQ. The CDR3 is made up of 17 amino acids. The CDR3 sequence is CASSLGSVVNSYNEQFF. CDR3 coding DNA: TGTGCCAGCAGCTTAGGTTCTGTGGTGAACTCCTACAATGAGCAGTTCTTC.

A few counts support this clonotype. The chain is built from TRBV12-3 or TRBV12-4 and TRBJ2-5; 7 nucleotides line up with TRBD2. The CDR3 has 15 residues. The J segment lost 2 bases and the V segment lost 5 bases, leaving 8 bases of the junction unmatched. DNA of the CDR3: TGTGCCAGCAGTCCTCGGGCTAGCGGTCAAGAGACCCAGTACTTC. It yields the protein CASSPRASGQETQYF.

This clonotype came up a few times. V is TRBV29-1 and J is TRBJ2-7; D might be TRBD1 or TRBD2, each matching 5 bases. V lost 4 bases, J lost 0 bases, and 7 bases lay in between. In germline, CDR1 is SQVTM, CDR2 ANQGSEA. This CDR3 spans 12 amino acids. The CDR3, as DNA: TGCAGCGTTGTTGGGGGCTCCTACGAGCAGTACTTC. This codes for CSVVGGSYEQYF.